This T cell receptor beta chain is drawn from a study of Ad26.COV2.S vaccination and SARS-CoV-2 variants (dated by TCRdb to the early 2020s). Some background on the complete study: The specificity and breadth of SARS-CoV-2-reactive T cell receptors after Ad26.COV2.S vaccination were assessed by TCRbeta repertoire sequencing. A total of around 32 samples were included in the TCR-sequenced set, comprising roughly 19 Ad26.COV2.S vaccine recipients, 5 placebo recipients and 8 SARS-CoV-2 convalescent individuals. On the study overall, not on this receptor specifically: After vaccination, substantial breadth of spike-specific CD8+ and CD4+ T cell responses was reported. The authors noted that the TCR breadth and depth analyses may have underestimated total T cell responses. Non-spike TCR breadth was comparable between vaccine and placebo recipients, consistent with the vaccine containing only spike. Ad26.COV2.S recipients had higher spike-specific TCR breadth than placebo recipients (P = 0.0014).

Details on this clone: Its antigen specificity is not known. No qualities accompany the bases; no much larger clone lies one base away.

TCRbeta CDR3 regions were sequenced with the immunoSEQ Assay. After extraction, genomic DNA underwent amplification by bias-controlled multiplex PCR, followed by high-throughput sequencing. On the study's bioinformatics: To quantify the absolute abundance of every unique TCRbeta CDR3 region, sequences were collapsed and filtered. T cell fraction was estimated by normalizing TCRbeta template counts to usable DNA, with usable DNA measured through amplification of reference genes found in all nucleated cells. Repertoire TCRs were annotated as SARS-CoV-2-specific by exact matching of V gene, CDR3 amino acid sequence and J gene to a known reactive TCR set. The reference SARS-CoV-2 TCR set was derived from MIRA and filtered for enrichment in COVID-19-positive ImmuneCODE repertoires, a step that removed public or cross-reactive TCRs. Using the MIRA antigens, annotated TCRs were further analysed by specific ORF or by position within an ORF. Depth was the summed frequency of annotated unique rearrangements, while breadth was defined as annotated unique rearrangements over total unique productive rearrangements. Two-sided Wilcoxon rank-sum tests were used to compare TCR breadth between groups. TCRdb retrieved this table from immuneACCESS and kept in-frame rearrangements only. Not all clones are present; in checked studies, unresolved V genes account for under half, and no reason is known for the remainder. The DNA was the basis for D and trimming; V, J and clone size are from that table. The sample has just over 350,000 clones on record, under 95% of them singletons. The top ten hold about 3.8% of the sample.

Its CDR3 holds 18 amino acids, cysteine through phenylalanine. The kept DNA is CDR3 alone, 54 bases in frame from the first base. The germline V gene encodes CDR1 SGHDN and CDR2 FVKESK. Trimming removed 3 bases from V and 3 bases from J; the gene matches leave 10 bases unexplained. The time point label, as the study defines it: individuals recovered from natural SARS-CoV-2 infection. The chain is made from TRBV14 and TRBJ1-3; 11 middle bases align to TRBD1. The clonotype originates from a human donor who had recovered from COVID-19. The sample in question was peripheral blood, obtained after recovery from COVID-19. The CDR3 protein sequence reads: CASSQAGTGGVFGNTIYF. The DNA is TGTGCCAGCAGCCAGGCCGGGACAGGGGGAGTGTTTGGAAACACCATATATTTT.